A single sample is the source of the 20 T cell receptor beta chains below, sequenced in a study of blood T cell repertoires in COVID-19 (dated by TCRdb to 2019 to 2021). The library was prepared using the immunoSEQ multiplex PCR assay. Entries here come from immuneACCESS through TCRdb and include only in-frame sequences with V and J called. Some clones fail to appear in such tables; in the studies checked, an unresolved V gene covers under half of the shortfall, and the cause of the remainder is unknown. Here the sample has under 200,000 clones; roughly 80% occur a single time. The top ten clones comprise roughly 2.6% of the sample. The material sequenced was peripheral blood. The source of these receptors is a human donor with acute or convalescent COVID-19. The donor label of this sample is uncertain.

The V and J genes are TRBV30 and TRBJ2-3; 9 bases match TRBD2. Per germline, CDR1 GTSNPN and CDR2 SVGIG (reference sequence). The CDR3 loop spans 16 amino acids. J lost 4 bases, V lost 0 bases, and 8 bases had no gene match. The CDR3 loop is CAWSVFAGGIPDTQYF. CDR3 nucleotides: TGTGCCTGGAGTGTATTTGCGGGAGGGATCCCAGATACGCAGTATTTT. Supplemented by reference TRBV30 and TRBJ2-3, the full variable domain reads SQTIHQWPATLVQPVGSPLSLECTVEGTSNPNLYWYRQAAGRGLQLLFYSVGIGQISSEVPQNLSASRPQDRQFILSSKKLLLSDSGFYLCAWSVFAGGIPDTQYFGPGTRLTVL.

This clone was found once. CDR3 sequence: CASSQVPGTDTQYF. The CDR3, as DNA: TGTGCCAGCAGCCAAGTTCCCGGCACAGATACGCAGTATTTT. The J gene is TRBJ2-3, the V gene TRBV4-2; D is unresolved. Germline V gene data show CDR1 as LGHNA and CDR2 as YNFKEQ. Trimming took off 1 base at V and 1 base at J, with 6 bases between the two ends. This CDR3 comprises 14 residues.

This chain links TRBV27 with TRBJ2-1; D might be TRBD2 (6 bases). The V gene lost 8 bases and the J gene lost 0 bases, with 14 bases spanning the gap. Germline V gene data show CDR1 as MNHEY and CDR2 as SMNVEV (reference sequence). The CDR3 spans 15 residues. CDR3 nucleotide sequence: TGTGCCAGCCAAAAAGCGGGCGGCTCCTACAATGAGCAGTTCTTC. Translated: CASQKAGGSYNEQFF.

V gene TRBV19 combines with J gene TRBJ2-3; TRBD1 matches at 10 bases. Germline loops: CDR1 LNHDA, CDR2 SQIVND (reference sequence). This CDR3 comprises 20 residues. The V segment lost 1 base and the J segment 2 bases; nucleotides outside the gene matches: 15. CDR3 residues: CASSIGIGGQGLPHTDTQYF. The CDR3 DNA is TGTGCCAGTAGTATAGGAATTGGGGGACAGGGGCTTCCCCACACAGATACGCAGTATTTT.

J is TRBJ2-2 and V is TRBV7-2; D uncertain. V was shortened by 3 bases and J by 0 bases, with 5 bases between the two germline ends. The germline gives CDR1 SGHTA, CDR2 FQGNSA. CDR3 size: 14 residues. In DNA, the CDR3 is TGTGCCAGCAGCTTCGGGTCGAACACCGGGGAGCTGTTTTTT. Translating it yields CASSFGSNTGELFF.

The chain couples TRBV19 to TRBJ1-3; the D is unclear. Trimming took off 7 bases at V and 4 bases at J, with 5 bases between the two ends. The germline gives CDR1 LNHDA, CDR2 SQIVND (reference sequence). This CDR3 spans 11 amino acids. The CDR3 region has the DNA TGTGCCAGTATCTCGGGAAACACCATATATTTT. Translated: CASISGNTIYF.

This chain connects TRBV7-9 to TRBJ2-5, with 9 bases lining up with TRBD1. The CDR3 covers 15 residues. CDR1 and CDR2 (germline): SEHNR, FQNEAQ (reference sequence). Trimming cost V 5 bases and J 5 bases; bases outside gene matches: 9. As DNA, the CDR3 is TGTGCCAGCAGCCCGGGGACAGGGTCGGGGGAGACCCAGTACTTC. Protein sequence: CASSPGTGSGETQYF.

This clone was found a few times. The gene calls are TRBV6-6 and TRBJ1-1; TRBD1 might be the D (5 bases). The V end was cut by 10 bases, the J end by 0 bases, with 15 bases between. The CDR3 has 14 amino acids. Germline V CDR1 and CDR2: MNHNY, SVGAGI (reference sequence). The CDR3 is CATQRGELNTEAFF. The CDR3 nucleotides are TGTGCCACCCAGCGGGGGGAGTTGAACACTGAAGCTTTCTTT.

This chain joins TRBV30 and TRBJ1-4; a weak D match, TRBD1 (6 bases). The CDR3 sequence is 17 residues long. Germline CDR1 GTSNPN, CDR2 SVGIG (reference sequence). V lost 0 bases and J 5 bases, leaving 19 bases between the germline ends. For the CDR3, the DNA is TGTGCCTGGAGTGTACCCCGAGGGGGGGGACGGAATGAAAAACTGTTTTTT. Its protein product is CAWSVPRGGGRNEKLFF.

V usage is TRBV3-1 (or the pseudogene TRBV3-2) and J usage is TRBJ2-3; 11 positions match TRBD2. The germline V gene has CDR1 LGHDT and CDR2 YNNKEL (reference sequence). The CDR3 runs to 17 residues. V lost 0 bases to trimming and J lost 5 bases; unmatched junction nucleotides: 7. In nucleotides, the CDR3 is TGTGCCAGCAGCCAAGATCTTAGCCTAGCGGGAGGAGATACGCAGTATTTT. Amino acids: CASSQDLSLAGGDTQYF.

J is TRBJ2-7 and V is TRBV10-1, with D possibly being TRBD2 (5 bases). The CDR3 has 14 residues. Germline CDR1 reads WNHNN; CDR2 reads SYGVQD (reference sequence). Trimming stripped 1 base from V and 2 bases from J, with 9 bases between. The CDR3 DNA is TGCGCCAGCAGTGAGTTTAGCGAGCCCTACGAGCAGTACTTC. It encodes CASSEFSEPYEQYF.

The chain employs TRBV4-1 and TRBJ2-5; 11 bases align to TRBD2. CDR3 length: 17 amino acids. V gave up 1 base and J gave up 1 base; unmatched junction bases: 5. The germline V gene encodes CDR1 MGHRA and CDR2 YSYEKL. CDR3 nucleotides: TGCGCCAGCAGCCAAGCGGCTCTAGCGGGGGGCCAAGAGACCCAGTACTTC. Protein product: CASSQAALAGGQETQYF.

The chain has TRBV6-5 and TRBJ2-7; no clear D gene. The CDR3 has 14 amino acids. Trimming cost V 6 bases and J 5 bases, with 17 bases left between them. The germline V gene has CDR1 MNHEY and CDR2 SVGAGI. CDR3 coding DNA: TGTGCCAGCAGGGGCGAGAAAGGTACCCACGAGCAGTACTTC. Its translation is CASRGEKGTHEQYF.

This chain connects TRBV3-1 (or the pseudogene TRBV3-2) to TRBJ2-7; D uncertain. Germline V gene lookup returns CDR1 LGHDT and CDR2 YNNKEL (reference sequence). The CDR3 contains 14 residues. Between the trimmed V and J ends, which lost 0 bases and 1 base, there was a span of 7 bases. CDR3 bases: TGTGCCAGCAGCCAAGACGGCGGTTCCTACGAGCAGTACTTC. Encoded protein: CASSQDGGSYEQYF.

The J gene is TRBJ1-2, the V gene TRBV6-1; no reliable D call. The V and J ends lost 1 base and 8 bases respectively, with 11 bases between them. The germline V gene has CDR1 MNHNS and CDR2 SASEGT. This CDR3 is 13 amino acids long. The CDR3 spells CASSEGTAIGYTF. The CDR3 bases are TGTGCCAGCAGTGAAGGAACCGCTATAGGCTACACCTTC.

CDR3: CASSQDRERFQYF. CDR3 DNA sequence: TGTGCCAGCAGCCAAGATCGGGAGCGGTTTCAGTACTTC. The chain uses TRBV3-1 (or the pseudogene TRBV3-2) and TRBJ2-4; D might be TRBD2 (6 bases). In germline, CDR1 is LGHDT, CDR2 YNNKEL (reference sequence). The CDR3 runs 13 residues. V lost 0 bases, J lost 11 bases, and 11 bases lay in between.

The chain employs TRBV5-6 and TRBJ2-3; TRBD2 agrees at 7 bases. CDR1 and CDR2 (germline): SGHDT, YYEEEE. The CDR3 is made up of 15 amino acids. The trim removed 2 bases at V and 3 bases at J, leaving 6 bases unmatched. The CDR3 bases are TGTGCCAGCAGCTTAGGGAGGGTGAGGACAGATACGCAGTATTTT. The encoded protein is CASSLGRVRTDTQYF. The full variable domain, with the rest looked up from reference TRBV5-6 and TRBJ2-3, is DAGVTQSPTHLIKTRGQQVTLRCSPKSGHDTVSWYQQALGQGPQFIFQYYEEEERQRGNFPDRFSGHQFPNYSSELNVNALLLGDSALYLCASSLGRVRTDTQYFGPGTRLTVL.

This clone turned up a few times. The chain uses TRBV12-5 and TRBJ2-1; the match to TRBD2 covers 12 bases. Trimming took 1 base from V and 7 from J; bases not matched to a gene: 20. The CDR3 is made up of 21 amino acids. In germline, CDR1 is LGHNT, CDR2 FRNRAP. CDR3 coding DNA: TGTGCTAGTGGTTTGGCCCTCATTCCCGGGCTAGCGGGGGGGCCGGGTAATGAGCAGTTCTTC. This sequence encodes CASGLALIPGLAGGPGNEQFF. Combining the CDR3 with reference TRBV12-5 and TRBJ2-1 gives the whole variable domain DARVTQTPRHKVTEMGQEVTMRCQPILGHNTVFWYRQTMMQGLELLAYFRNRAPLDDSGMPKDRFSAEMPDATLATLKIQPSEPRDSAVYFCASGLALIPGLAGGPGNEQFFGPGTRLTVL.

This chain connects TRBV3-1 (or the pseudogene TRBV3-2) to TRBJ2-5, with 7 positions matching TRBD2. This CDR3 contains 14 residues. V was pared by 2 bases and J by 4 bases, with 4 bases of the junction left unmatched. The germline V gene has CDR1 LGHDT and CDR2 YNNKEL (reference sequence). The CDR3 loop reads CASSQPERGETQYF. DNA of the CDR3: TGTGCCAGCAGCCAACCCGAGCGGGGAGAGACCCAGTACTTC.

This clone was detected only once. This chain connects TRBV7-3 to TRBJ2-1; D ambiguous. V was trimmed by 5 bases and J by 4 bases, leaving 9 bases between them. CDR3 size: 13 residues. Germline-derived CDR1 and CDR2 are SGHTA and FQGTGA. The CDR3 bases are TGTGCCAGCAGCGATACAAATTACAATGAGCAGTTCTTC. Translating it yields CASSDTNYNEQFF.